These T cell receptor beta chains were read from a single sample in a study of shared clonotypes between healthy human individuals. Sequencing used immunoSEQ multiplex PCR; TCRdb keeps in-frame clones, though not all of them. The sample has more than 900,000 clones, around 82% seen once. Sequencing was performed on memory CD4+ T cells from PBMCs. The origin of the receptors is a man younger than 30 in good health. Some clones in this sample may be carry-over from other donors' samples. The CDR3 runs from the conserved cysteine through the conserved F or W. The D gene is left open where the match is weak. Not every row has a clone size; where given, it reads once, few, many or a size class.

clone_size	v_call	j_call	d_call	cdr3_nt	cdr3_aa
-	TRBV7-3	TRBJ1-2	TRBD1	TGTGCCAGCAGCCCTGCAGGGGGGGGTGGCTACACCTTC	CASSPAGGGGYTF
once	TRBV2	TRBJ2-7	-	TGTGCCAGCGGGACCGGAGGCGGCTACGAGCAGTACTTC	CASGTGGGYEQYF
-	TRBV7-6	TRBJ2-3	-	TGTGCCAGCAGCTTAGCCGGGAACGCAGATACGCAGTATTTT	CASSLAGNADTQYF
-	TRBV18	TRBJ1-5	-	TGTGCCAGCTCACCTAACGACTGGCCGGAGGGACCCCAGCATTTT	CASSPNDWPEGPQHF
-	TRBV27	TRBJ1-4	TRBD1	TGTGCCAGCAGTCAACAGGGGGCAGAATGGGAAAAACTGTTTTTT	CASSQQGAEWEKLFF
-	TRBV5-1	TRBJ2-7	-	TGCGCCAGCAGCTTAGATACCTACGAGCAGTACTTC	CASSLDTYEQYF
many	TRBV2	TRBJ1-2	TRBD1	TGTGCCAGCAGGGGGACAGGGTCTGGCTACACCTTC	CASRGTGSGYTF
few	TRBV27	TRBJ2-5	TRBD2	TGTGCCAGCAGTCCCGAAAGCGGGAGGGCCTGGGAGACCCAGTACTTC	CASSPESGRAWETQYF
-	TRBV5-1	TRBJ1-2	-	TGCGCCAGCAGCTTGGACGGTACCTTTAACTATGGCTACACCTTC	CASSLDGTFNYGYTF
-	TRBV11-2	TRBJ2-3	TRBD2	TGTGCCAGCAGCTTAGCTGGAAGCGGGAGATACACAGATACGCAGTATTTT	CASSLAGSGRYTDTQYF
-	TRBV2	TRBJ2-1	TRBD2	TGTGCCGAACAGTCAGGACTAGCGGGAGTTCTCGCTGAGCAGTTCTTC	CAEQSGLAGVLAEQFF
-	TRBV28	TRBJ2-3	TRBD1	TGTGCCAGCAGTCTAACAGGGGCATTCACTAGCACAGATACGCAGTATTTT	CASSLTGAFTSTDTQYF
once	TRBV5-1	TRBJ2-4	-	TGCGCCAGCAGCTTGACAGGGTCCAAAAACATTCAGTACTTC	CASSLTGSKNIQYF
-	TRBV12-5	TRBJ2-1	TRBD1	TGTGCTAGTGGTTTCTCTGTAACATTGTGGGGACAGGGTTCCAATGAGCAGTTCTTC	CASGFSVTLWGQGSNEQFF
-	TRBV27	TRBJ2-4	-	TGTGCCAGCAGTTCCCTATCGGTGGGGTCGCGCTACTTC	CASSSLSVGSRYF
-	TRBV6-5	TRBJ1-5	-	TGTGCCAGCAGGCCTAATCGGAATCAGCCCCAGCATTTT	CASRPNRNQPQHF
-	TRBV28	TRBJ1-1	-	TGTGCCAGCAGTTTACCGGGGGGTAGACCGCCGGGTGGTTTCTTT	CASSLPGGRPPGGFF
-	TRBV5-1	TRBJ2-3	-	TGCGCCAGCAGACCAAACCAGGGGTTTAGCACAGATACGCAGTATTTT	CASRPNQGFSTDTQYF
-	TRBV4-2	TRBJ1-5	-	TGTGCCAGCAGCCAAGATCGGGCACAGCCCCAGCATTTT	CASSQDRAQPQHF
few	TRBV7-2	TRBJ2-7	-	TGTGCCAGCAGCCGCCCTTTTTTGGGGTACGAGCAGTACTTC	CASSRPFLGYEQYF
few	TRBV7-8	TRBJ1-1	-	TGTGCCAGCAGCCCCTCATCCTCCAGGGTCACTGAAGCTTTCTTT	CASSPSSSRVTEAFF
-	TRBV5-4	TRBJ1-1	TRBD1	TGTGCCAGCAGCTTACAGGACAGGGAGGCTGAAGCTTTCTTT	CASSLQDREAEAFF
-	TRBV2	TRBJ2-5	-	TGTGCCAGCAGGTTCCAGGGCCAAGAGACCCAGTACTTC	CASRFQGQETQYF
once	TRBV4-1	TRBJ2-2	-	TGCGCCAGCAGCCAAGACACCGGGGAGCTGTTTTTT	CASSQDTGELFF
-	TRBV28	TRBJ1-2	-	TGTGCCAGCAGTTTAGGATCAACCTATGGCTACACCTTC	CASSLGSTYGYTF
-	TRBV29-1	TRBJ2-7	-	TGCAGCGTTGACGCAGGGGCCTACGAGCAGTACTTC	CSVDAGAYEQYF
few	TRBV5-8	TRBJ1-5	-	TGTGCCAGCAGCCTAGGGGGACAAAGAAATCAGCCCCAGCATTTT	CASSLGGQRNQPQHF
-	TRBV2	TRBJ2-5	-	TGTGCCACGCACTTTGTCCCAGAGACCCAGTACTTC	CATHFVPETQYF
-	TRBV7-9	TRBJ2-7	TRBD1	TGTGCCAGCAGCTCAGGGGGCCTAAACGAGCAGTACTTC	CASSSGGLNEQYF
-	TRBV27	TRBJ1-6	-	TGTGCCAGCAGTTGGGCGAAGAATTCACCCCTCCACTTT	CASSWAKNSPLHF
-	TRBV5-4	TRBJ2-6	-	TGTGCCAGCACCCATGGAGGCAGGGGAATTGGGGCCAACGTCCTGACTTTC	CASTHGGRGIGANVLTF
-	TRBV5-4	TRBJ2-5	TRBD2	TGTGCCAGCAGCTTGGCGGGGGGTCAGGAGACCCAGTACTTC	CASSLAGGQETQYF
-	TRBV5-1	TRBJ2-2	-	TGCGCCAGCAGCTTGGATCAGCGGCACACCGGGGAGCTGTTTTTT	CASSLDQRHTGELFF
few	TRBV7-3	TRBJ2-1	-	TGTGCCAGCAGCTTAAGCGTTGGGTATAACAATGAGCAGTTCTTC	CASSLSVGYNNEQFF
-	TRBV10-2	TRBJ1-1	TRBD1	TGCGCCAGCCAAAGAAGCTCGGGACAGGGGAACACTGAAGCTTTCTTT	CASQRSSGQGNTEAFF
-	TRBV11-2	TRBJ2-1	-	TGTGCCAGCAGCCTACGCAGTGGCCTTGGAGATGAGCAGTTCTTC	CASSLRSGLGDEQFF
-	TRBV5-1	TRBJ2-2	-	TGCGCCAGCAGTTTAAGCGTGAGCACCGGGGAGCTGTTTTTT	CASSLSVSTGELFF
-	TRBV2	TRBJ2-2	-	TGTGCCAGCATCATGGGGGGCGGGACCGGGGAGCTGTTTTTT	CASIMGGGTGELFF
-	TRBV5-1	TRBJ2-4	-	TGCGCCAGCAGCGTAACCGGGACTGGTGAAGACATTCAGTACTTC	CASSVTGTGEDIQYF